Presented here are 16 T cell receptor beta chains from one specimen sequenced in a study of blood T cell repertoires in COVID-19. Assay: immunoSEQ multiplex PCR; the TCRdb copy retains only in-frame clones and omits some. The table has approximately 280,000 clones, 90% seen once. The sequencing input was peripheral blood. Source of these receptors: a young woman with COVID-19, enrolled during active disease.

The chain joins TRBV7-2 to TRBJ2-7, with TRBD1 as a possible D gene (8 bases). The CDR3 runs 19 residues. Looked up from germline, CDR1 is SGHTA and CDR2 is FQGNSA. Trimming removed 4 bases from V and 1 base from J, with 26 bases in between. DNA of the CDR3: TGTGCCAGCAGCTCCCCCCGGGTGGCCAGGGGGCGGGAGTCCTACGAGCAGTACTTC. This sequence encodes CASSSPRVARGRESYEQYF.

Points on this clone: Other nucleotide sequences from this sample produce the same CDR3. V usage is TRBV7-3 and J usage is TRBJ2-1; TRBD2 matches at 9 bases. The CDR3 has 15 amino acids. CDR1 is SGHTA and CDR2 is FQGTGA in the germline V gene. Germline trimming cut 4 bases from V and 0 bases from J; bases unmatched to any gene: 1. The CDR3 sequence is CASSSTSGSYNEQFF. For the CDR3, the DNA is TGTGCCAGCAGCTCGACTAGCGGCTCCTACAATGAGCAGTTCTTC.

The chain couples TRBV20-1 to TRBJ1-6, with D unclear. CDR3 length: 11 amino acids. V gave up 1 base and J gave up 10 bases, with 5 bases separating them. Germline-derived CDR1 and CDR2 are DFQATT and SNEGSKA (reference sequence). In DNA form, the CDR3 reads TGCAGTGCTAGAGGAGAGTCACCCCTCCACTTT. Amino acid sequence: CSARGESPLHF.

V and J are TRBV27 and TRBJ1-5; a possible D gene is TRBD1 (6 bases). The CDR3 has 15 residues. Germline assignment: CDR1 MNHEY and CDR2 SMNVEV (reference sequence). Trimming shortened V by 6 bases and J by 2 bases, and 14 bases separated the two germline ends. Here the CDR3 reads CASRRTGMGNQPQHF. For the CDR3, the DNA is TGTGCCAGCAGGCGCACAGGGATGGGCAATCAGCCCCAGCATTTT.

In this sample, this clone turned up once. The chain links TRBV5-1 to TRBJ1-6, with 7 bases aligning to TRBD1. This CDR3 comprises 13 residues. Germline CDR1 SGHRS, CDR2 YFSETQ. J gave up 11 bases and V 4 bases, and 6 bases lay outside the gene matches. The CDR3 DNA reads TGCGCCAGCAGCAGGACAGGTACTCCACCCCTCCACTTT. Amino acids: CASSRTGTPPLHF.

The chain employs TRBV7-3 and TRBJ2-1; the match to TRBD1 covers 8 bases. The CDR3 extends over 16 amino acids. Germline V gene data show CDR1 as SGHTA and CDR2 as FQGTGA. With V trimmed by 2 bases and J by 8 bases, 11 bases remained unmatched. The CDR3 DNA sequence: TGTGCCAGCAGCTTACCCACCGGGACAGGCTTCGATGAGCAGTTCTTC. Translated, it gives CASSLPTGTGFDEQFF.

The chain joins TRBV15 to TRBJ2-2; 10 bases fit TRBD2. The CDR3 runs to 18 residues. J lost 1 base, V lost 0 bases, and 5 bases had no gene match. CDR1 and CDR2 from the germline V gene are LNHNV and YYDKDF (reference sequence). The DNA of the CDR3 is TGTGCCACCAGCAGAGATCCCGCTAGCGGGAGGAACACCGGGGAGCTGTTTTTT. This codes for CATSRDPASGRNTGELFF.

The chain joins TRBV27 to TRBJ2-5, with TRBD1 as a possible D gene (5 bases). CDR1 and CDR2 from the germline V gene are MNHEY and SMNVEV (reference sequence). V lost 6 bases, J lost 5 bases, and 13 bases lay in between. This CDR3 contains 13 residues. CDR3 sequence (DNA): TGTGCCAGCAGACAGACAGCCGGGGAGACCCAGTACTTC. Protein product: CASRQTAGETQYF.

The V call is TRBV2, the J call TRBJ1-5, with D perhaps matching TRBD1 (5 bases). Trimming shortened V by 2 bases and J by 0 bases, and 8 bases separated the two germline ends. The germline gives CDR1 SNHLY, CDR2 FYNNEI. The CDR3 contains 15 residues. Here the CDR3 reads CASSEWGYSNQPQHF. In DNA form, the CDR3 reads TGTGCCAGCAGTGAATGGGGCTATAGCAATCAGCCCCAGCATTTT.

The rearrangement uses TRBV9 and TRBJ2-2; the D gene is possibly TRBD1 (5 bases). The germline V gene has CDR1 SGDLS and CDR2 YYNGEE. The V and J ends lost 0 bases and 5 bases respectively, with 11 bases between them. The CDR3 loop spans 15 amino acids. In DNA form, the CDR3 reads TGTGCCAGCAGCGTAGAAACAGGCATGACCGGGGAGCTGTTTTTT. Its translation: CASSVETGMTGELFF.

The chain has TRBV4-1 and TRBJ1-2, with 7 nucleotides matching TRBD1. The CDR3 is 16 amino acids. Germline values: CDR1 MGHRA, CDR2 YSYEKL. Losses at the gene ends were 0 bases for V and 4 bases for J; bases not matched to a gene: 8. The CDR3 nucleotides are TGCGCCAGCAGCCAAGAAAGCTCCAGGGGGGCCTATGGCTACACCTTC. As protein: CASSQESSRGAYGYTF.

V gene TRBV9 combines with J gene TRBJ2-1; TRBD2 aligns across 9 bases. V shed 3 bases and J 6 bases; nucleotides not matched to a gene: 4. The CDR3 totals 14 residues. Germline-derived CDR1 and CDR2 are SGDLS and YYNGEE. The CDR3 coding sequence is TGTGCCAGCAGCGAAAGCGGGAGGACCAATGAGCAGTTCTTC. Amino acids: CASSESGRTNEQFF.

The chain joins TRBV7-6 to TRBJ2-3; 7 bases match TRBD1. V lost 4 bases to trimming and J lost 10 bases; unmatched junction nucleotides: 2. Germline CDR1 and CDR2: SGHVS and FNYEAQ. The CDR3 is made up of 11 amino acids. This chain's CDR3 is CASSYGQAQYF. The CDR3 DNA follows: TGTGCCAGCAGCTACGGACAGGCGCAGTATTTT.

In nucleotides, the CDR3 is TGCGCCAGCAGCTTGTCTTTCGGAGGGCCTCAACCCTACGAGCAGTACTTC. Translating it yields CASSLSFGGPQPYEQYF. The genes are TRBV5-1 and TRBJ2-7; D is possibly TRBD2 (6 bases). Germline CDR1 and CDR2: SGHRS and YFSETQ. The CDR3 has 17 amino acids. Trimming took 1 base from V and 2 from J, leaving 19 bases between them.

For the CDR3, the DNA is TGCAGTGCTCGGACAGGGCAGCAGTTCTTC. This gives the protein CSARTGQQFF. The genes are TRBV20-1 and TRBJ2-1; 8 nucleotides match TRBD1. Germline lookup yields CDR1 DFQATT and CDR2 SNEGSKA (reference sequence). This CDR3 contains 10 residues. Germline trimming cut 5 bases from V and 11 bases from J; bases unmatched to any gene: 2.

The chain couples TRBV5-5 to TRBJ1-3; D gene ambiguous. The length of the CDR3 is 18 residues. Germline loops: CDR1 SGHKS, CDR2 YYEKEE (reference sequence). The V end was cut by 1 base, the J end by 0 bases, with 17 bases between. CDR3 nucleotides: TGTGCCAGCAGCTTGAGGCCCCGCGGCGGTTTCTCTGGAAACACCATATATTTT. It yields the protein CASSLRPRGGFSGNTIYF. Looking up the rest from reference TRBV5-5 and TRBJ1-3 gives the full variable domain: DAGVTQSPTHLIKTRGQQVTLRCSPISGHKSVSWYQQVLGQGPQFIFQYYEKEERGRGNFPDRFSARQFPNYSSELNVNALLLGDSALYLCASSLRPRGGFSGNTIYFGEGSWLTVV.